What follows describes a single TCR beta chain. Its cognate antigen is unknown. A multiplex PCR was run with 60 Vbeta primers and 13 Jbeta primers. Profiled with immunoSEQ multiplex PCR; TCRdb holds only in-frame clones, not every one. The sample has 74,000 or so clones; around 78% are singletons. Unmatched junction bases numbered 7, after V lost 6 bases and J lost 3 bases. CDR1 and CDR2 from the germline V gene are WSHSY and SAAADI. The CDR3 covers 15 residues. This sample stems from a study of cytomegalovirus exposure and HLA in healthy donors. The donors, nominally healthy at sampling, likely had unrecorded immune exposures. Whole-study results and caveats: The likely origin of a cluster of highly shared sequence variants was a sequencing artifact. A later analysis linked a missense DCLRE1C variant to TCR beta V- and J-gene trimming. Reportedly, diagnosis of cytomegalovirus status by the classifier showed high specificity and sensitivity.

This rearrangement joins TRBV10-2 to TRBJ2-3; the match to TRBD2 covers 9 bases. This sequence was found in a male donor in good health and CMV-seropositive. The sequencing sample was made of PBMCs. CDR3 DNA: TGCGCCAGCAGCGGTAGCGGGGGCGCGACAGATACGCAGTATTTT. It translates to CASSGSGGATDTQYF.